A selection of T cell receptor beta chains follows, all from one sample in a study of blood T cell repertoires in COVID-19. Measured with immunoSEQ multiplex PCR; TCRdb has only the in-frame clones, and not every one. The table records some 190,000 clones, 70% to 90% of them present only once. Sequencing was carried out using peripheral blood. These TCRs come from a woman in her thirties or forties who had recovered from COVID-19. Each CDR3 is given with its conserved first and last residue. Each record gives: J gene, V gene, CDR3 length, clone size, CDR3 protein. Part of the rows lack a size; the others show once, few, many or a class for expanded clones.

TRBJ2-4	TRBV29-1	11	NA	CSVQNKNIQYF
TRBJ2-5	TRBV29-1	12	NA	CSVVSGQETQYF
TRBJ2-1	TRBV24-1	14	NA	CATSDAGFYNEQFF
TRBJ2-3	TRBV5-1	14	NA	CASTPAQSTDTQYF
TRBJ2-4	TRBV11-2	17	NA	CASSLDRTVGATNIQYF
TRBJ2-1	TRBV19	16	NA	CASSSIAGVGGNEQFF
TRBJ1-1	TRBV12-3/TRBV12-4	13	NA	CASTPTGRTEAFF
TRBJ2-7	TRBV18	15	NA	CASSPPGAGAYEQYF
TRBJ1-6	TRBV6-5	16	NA	CASSYAESSYNSPLHF
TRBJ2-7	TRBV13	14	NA	CASSSRDRRYEQYF
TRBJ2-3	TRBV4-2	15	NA	CASSQGGSNTDTQYF
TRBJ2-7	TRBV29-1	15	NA	CSVTWGQGASYEQYF
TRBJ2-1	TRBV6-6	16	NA	CASSYTSGTPYNEQFF
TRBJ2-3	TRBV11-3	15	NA	CASSSKAGSTDTQYF
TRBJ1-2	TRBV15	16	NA	CATSREIRDRDYGYTF
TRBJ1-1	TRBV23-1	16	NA	CASRKGTDTMNTEAFF
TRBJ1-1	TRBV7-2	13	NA	CASSLGGQLEAFF
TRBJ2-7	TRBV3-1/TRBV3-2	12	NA	CASGDSYSEQYF
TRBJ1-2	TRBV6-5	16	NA	CASSYSYRTDNYGYTF
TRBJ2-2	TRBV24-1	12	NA	CATSEGQGRLFF
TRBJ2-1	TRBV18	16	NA	CASSLRAGERDNEQFF
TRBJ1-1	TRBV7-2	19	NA	CASSTSIGQAIGSDTEAFF
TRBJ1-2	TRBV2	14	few	CASENRGENYGYTF
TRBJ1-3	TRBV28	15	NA	CASGTGQRSGNTIYF
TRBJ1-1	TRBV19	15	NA	CASRLDRGSNTEAFF
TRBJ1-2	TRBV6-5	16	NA	CASSYSWIQGVYGYTF
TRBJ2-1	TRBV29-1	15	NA	CSVRGGQDRGNEQFF
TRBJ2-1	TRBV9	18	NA	CASSVVGGREGSYNEQFF
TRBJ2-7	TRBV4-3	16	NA	CASSPGAGTGGYEQYF
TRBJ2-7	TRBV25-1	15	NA	CASTAPTSGTYEQYF
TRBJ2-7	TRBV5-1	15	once	CASSLLFGDSYEQYF
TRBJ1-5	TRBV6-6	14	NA	CASRRENSNQPQHF
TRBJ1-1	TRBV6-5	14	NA	CASILGGVNTEAFF
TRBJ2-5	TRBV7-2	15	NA	CASNQAGTTQETQYF
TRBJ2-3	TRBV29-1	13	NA	CSVQREPTDTQYF
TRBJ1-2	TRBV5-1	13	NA	CASSLETSYGYTF
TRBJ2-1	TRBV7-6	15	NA	CASTEGASGYNEQFF
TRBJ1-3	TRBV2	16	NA	CASSGTGIISGNTIYF
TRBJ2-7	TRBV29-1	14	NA	CSVDTSGTGYEQYF
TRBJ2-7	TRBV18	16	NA	CASSPPGAGGGYEQYF
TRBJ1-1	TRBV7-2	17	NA	CASSLGGAMAGDTEAFF
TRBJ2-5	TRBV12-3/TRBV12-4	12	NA	CASSPQRETQYF
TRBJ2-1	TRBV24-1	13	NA	CATSGTGNNEQFF
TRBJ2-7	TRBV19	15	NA	CASSRGTSGAYEQYF
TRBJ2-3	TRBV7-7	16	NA	CASSLGTGLSTDTQYF
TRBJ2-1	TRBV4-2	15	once	CASSQKLAAYNEQFF
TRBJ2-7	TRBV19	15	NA	CASRHRGGGSYEQYF
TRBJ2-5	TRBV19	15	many	CASTPAGGWSETQYF
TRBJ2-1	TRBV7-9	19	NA	CASSFGTGWLADVNNEQFF
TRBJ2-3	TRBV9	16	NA	CASSDGTGGRADTQYF
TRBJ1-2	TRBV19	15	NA	CASTQDRGNNYGYTF
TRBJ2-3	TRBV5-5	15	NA	CASSLVPTSTDTQYF
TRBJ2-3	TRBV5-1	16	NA	CASSLRDLGGTDTQYF